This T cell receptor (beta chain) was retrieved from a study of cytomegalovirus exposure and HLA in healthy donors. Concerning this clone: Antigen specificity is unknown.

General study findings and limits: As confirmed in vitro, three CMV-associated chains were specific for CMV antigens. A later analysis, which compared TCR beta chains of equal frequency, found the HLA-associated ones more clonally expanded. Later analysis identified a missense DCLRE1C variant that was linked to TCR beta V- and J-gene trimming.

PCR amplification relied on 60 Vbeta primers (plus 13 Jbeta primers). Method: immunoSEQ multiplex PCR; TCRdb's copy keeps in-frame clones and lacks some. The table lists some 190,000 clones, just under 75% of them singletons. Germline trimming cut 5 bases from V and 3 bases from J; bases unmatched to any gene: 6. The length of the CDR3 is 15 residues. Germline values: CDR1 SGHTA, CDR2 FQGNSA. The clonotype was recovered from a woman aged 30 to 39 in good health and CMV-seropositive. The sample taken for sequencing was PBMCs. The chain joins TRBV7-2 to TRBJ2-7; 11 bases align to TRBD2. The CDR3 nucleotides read TGTGCCAGCAGCCCAGGACTAGCGGGCCTCTACGAGCAGTACTTC. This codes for CASSPGLAGLYEQYF.